This T cell receptor (beta chain) was recovered during a study of radiotherapy plus CTLA-4 blockade in lung cancer. General study points: Early blood T cell clone dynamics reportedly forecast response best, with interferon-beta. In blood, tumor-derived TCR clones expanded after radiotherapy plus ipilimumab.

Data came from immunoSEQ multiplex PCR; TCRdb stores just in-frame clones and leaves some out. The sample yields some 96,000 clones, roughly 88% seen once. CDR3 length: 14 residues. CDR1 MDHEN and CDR2 SYDVKM come from the germline V gene. The V gene lost 6 bases and the J gene lost 1 base, with 10 bases spanning the gap. A remark on this clone: Its antigen is unknown.

Focal radiation plus CTLA-4 blockade with ipilimumab was given to patients with chemo-refractory metastatic non-small-cell lung cancer. Sequences were derived from peripheral blood, sampled from a patient treated with radiotherapy plus ipilimumab. This sequence joins TRBV28 and TRBJ1-5; maybe TRBD1 (6 bases). The sequence was collected from a human donor with non-small cell lung cancer that progressed on radiotherapy plus ipilimumab. The CDR3 is CASRADRSNQPQHF. Here the CDR3 DNA reads TGTGCCAGCAGAGCAGACAGGAGCAATCAGCCCCAGCATTTT.